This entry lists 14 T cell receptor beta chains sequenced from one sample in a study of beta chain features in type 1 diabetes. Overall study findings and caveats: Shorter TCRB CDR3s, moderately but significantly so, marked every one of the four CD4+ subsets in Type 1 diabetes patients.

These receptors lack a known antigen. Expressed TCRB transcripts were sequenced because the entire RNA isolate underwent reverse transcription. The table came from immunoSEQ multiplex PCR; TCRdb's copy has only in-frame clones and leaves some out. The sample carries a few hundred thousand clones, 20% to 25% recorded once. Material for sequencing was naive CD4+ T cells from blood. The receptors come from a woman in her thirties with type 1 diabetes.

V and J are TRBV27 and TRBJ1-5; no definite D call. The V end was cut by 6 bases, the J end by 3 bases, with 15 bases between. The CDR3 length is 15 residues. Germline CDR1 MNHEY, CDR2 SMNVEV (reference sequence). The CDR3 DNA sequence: TGTGCCAGCAGAAGTACAGCCCTAATCAATCAGCCCCAGCATTTT. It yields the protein CASRSTALINQPQHF.

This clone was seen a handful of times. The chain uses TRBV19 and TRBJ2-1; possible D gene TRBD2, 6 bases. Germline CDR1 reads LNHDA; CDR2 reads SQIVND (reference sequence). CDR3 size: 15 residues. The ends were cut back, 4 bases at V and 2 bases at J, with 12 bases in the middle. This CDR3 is CASSRSGLAYNEQFF. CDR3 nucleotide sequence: TGTGCCAGTAGTAGGAGCGGGCTCGCCTACAATGAGCAGTTCTTC.

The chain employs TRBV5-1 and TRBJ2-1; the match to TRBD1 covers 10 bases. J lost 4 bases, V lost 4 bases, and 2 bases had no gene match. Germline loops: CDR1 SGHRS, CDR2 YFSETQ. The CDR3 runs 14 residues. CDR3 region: CASSAGQGYNEQFF. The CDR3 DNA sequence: TGCGCCAGCAGCGCGGGACAGGGGTACAATGAGCAGTTCTTC.

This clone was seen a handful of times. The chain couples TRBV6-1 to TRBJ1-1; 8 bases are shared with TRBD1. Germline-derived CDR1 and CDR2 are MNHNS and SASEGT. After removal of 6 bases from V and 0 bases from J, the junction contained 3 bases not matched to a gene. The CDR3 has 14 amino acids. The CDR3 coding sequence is TGTGCCAGCAGGTGGACAGGGATGAACACTGAAGCTTTCTTT. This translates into CASRWTGMNTEAFF.

The CDR3 sequence is CSVTGANTEAFF. In DNA form, the CDR3 reads TGCAGCGTGACAGGCGCGAACACTGAAGCTTTCTTT. This sequence joins TRBV29-1 and TRBJ1-1; tentative D call: TRBD1 (6 bases). CDR1 SQVTM and CDR2 ANQGSEA come from the germline V gene. The germline V and J ends were trimmed by 6 bases and 1 base, with 9 bases remaining between them. The CDR3 covers 12 residues.

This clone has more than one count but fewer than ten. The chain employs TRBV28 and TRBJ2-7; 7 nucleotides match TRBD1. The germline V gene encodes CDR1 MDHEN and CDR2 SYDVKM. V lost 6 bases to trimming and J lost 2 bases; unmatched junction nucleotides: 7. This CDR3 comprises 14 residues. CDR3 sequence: CASSSGTEPYEQYF. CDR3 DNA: TGTGCCAGCAGCTCCGGGACAGAGCCCTACGAGCAGTACTTC.

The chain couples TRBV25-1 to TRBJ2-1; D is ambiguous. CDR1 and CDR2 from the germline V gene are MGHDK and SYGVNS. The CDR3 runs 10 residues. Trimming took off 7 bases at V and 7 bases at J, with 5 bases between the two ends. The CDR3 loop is CASMRNEQFF. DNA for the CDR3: TGTGCCAGCATGCGGAATGAGCAGTTCTTC.

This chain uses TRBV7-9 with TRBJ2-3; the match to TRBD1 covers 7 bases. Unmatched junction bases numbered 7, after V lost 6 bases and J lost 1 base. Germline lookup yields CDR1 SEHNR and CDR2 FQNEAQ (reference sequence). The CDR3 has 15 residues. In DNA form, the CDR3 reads TGTGCCAGCAGGCTACAGGGGATAGGCACAGATACGCAGTATTTT. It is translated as CASRLQGIGTDTQYF.

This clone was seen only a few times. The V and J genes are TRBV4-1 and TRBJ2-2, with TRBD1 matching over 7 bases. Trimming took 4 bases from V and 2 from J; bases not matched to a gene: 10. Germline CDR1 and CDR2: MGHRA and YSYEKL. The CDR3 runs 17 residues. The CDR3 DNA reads TGCGCCAGCAGCCGCAAGGGACAGAGGCTCAACACCGGGGAGCTGTTTTTT. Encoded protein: CASSRKGQRLNTGELFF.

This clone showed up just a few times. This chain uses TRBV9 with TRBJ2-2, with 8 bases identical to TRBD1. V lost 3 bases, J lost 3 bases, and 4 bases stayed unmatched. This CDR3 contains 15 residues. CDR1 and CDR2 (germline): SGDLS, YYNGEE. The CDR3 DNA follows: TGTGCCAGCAGCGGGACAGGGTCCTACACCGGGGAGCTGTTTTTT. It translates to CASSGTGSYTGELFF.

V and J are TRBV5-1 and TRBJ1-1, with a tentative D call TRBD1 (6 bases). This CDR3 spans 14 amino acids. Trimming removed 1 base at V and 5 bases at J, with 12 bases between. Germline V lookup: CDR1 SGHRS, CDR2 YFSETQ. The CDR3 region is CASSLSPGETEAFF. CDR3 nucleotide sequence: TGCGCCAGCAGCTTGTCTCCAGGGGAGACTGAAGCTTTCTTT.

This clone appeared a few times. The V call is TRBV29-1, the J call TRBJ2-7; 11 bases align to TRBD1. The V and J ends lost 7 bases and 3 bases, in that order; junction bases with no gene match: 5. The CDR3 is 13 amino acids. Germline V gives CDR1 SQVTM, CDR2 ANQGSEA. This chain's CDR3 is CSAKGTGGYEQYF. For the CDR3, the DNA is TGCAGCGCCAAAGGGACAGGGGGCTACGAGCAGTACTTC.

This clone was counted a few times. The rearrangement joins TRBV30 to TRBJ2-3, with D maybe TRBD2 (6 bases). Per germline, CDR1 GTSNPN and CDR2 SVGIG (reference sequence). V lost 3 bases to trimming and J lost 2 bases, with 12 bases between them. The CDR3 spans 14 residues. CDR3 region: CAWRWAGNTDTQYF. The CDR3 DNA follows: TGTGCCTGGAGGTGGGCGGGGAACACAGATACGCAGTATTTT.

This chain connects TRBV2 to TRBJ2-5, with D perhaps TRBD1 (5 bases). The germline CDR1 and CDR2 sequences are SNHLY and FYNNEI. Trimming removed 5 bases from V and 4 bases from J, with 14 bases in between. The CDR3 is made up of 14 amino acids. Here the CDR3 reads CASSTNRSPETQYF. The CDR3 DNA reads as TGTGCCAGCAGTACTAACAGGTCCCCAGAGACCCAGTACTTC.